This is a list of T cell receptor beta chains from one sample in a study of human T cells and chemical hapten exposure. MiXCR, run by TCRdb on the RACE reads, gives a single entry per CDR3 protein. Among roughly 100,000 distinct CDR3 sequences, 30% to 35% were seen once, and the ten largest hold approximately 3%. The sample here was whole blood, taken in connection with sensitization to the hapten diphenylcyclopropenone (DPC). Source of these receptors: a man aged 40-49 years with alopecia areata. Some clones in this sample may be carry-over from other donors' samples. Both conserved end residues are part of each CDR3. The D gene is left open where the match is weak. Clone sizes are given selectively: once, few, many, or a class where the clone is expanded.

many	.	TRBV12-3/TRBV12-4	TRBJ2-1	TGTGCCAGCAGTTTACAACGGCCCGGAGGCTACAATGAGCAGTTCTTC	CASSLQRPGGYNEQFF
.	.	TRBV5-1	TRBJ2-3	TGCGCCAGCAGCTTAGGGGAGAGGACAGATACGCAGTATTTT	CASSLGERTDTQYF
.	.	TRBV3-1	TRBJ1-2	TGTGCCAGCAGCCAAGAGCCTAACTATGGCTACACCTTC	CASSQEPNYGYTF
few	.	TRBV5-5	TRBJ1-4	TGTGCCAGCAGCTTGGACGGGCGGGACCGTGAAAAACTGTTTTTT	CASSLDGRDREKLFF
.	.	TRBV7-8	TRBJ1-6	TGTGCCAGCAGCTTAGGGCGGGGTCTAGCTTCACCCCTCCACTTT	CASSLGRGLASPLHF
few	TRBD2	TRBV5-5	TRBJ2-2	TGTGCCAGCAGCTTGGGACTAGCCCCCGGGGAGCTGTTTTTT	CASSLGLAPGELFF
few	.	TRBV6-2/TRBV6-3	TRBJ1-5	TGTGCCAGCAGTTACGGGGGAGGTGGAGCGGGTAATCAGCCCCAGCATTTT	CASSYGGGGAGNQPQHF
few	TRBD1	TRBV30	TRBJ2-7	TGTGCCTGGAGAGGTCAGGGGGCCAGTTCAGCCTACGAGCAGTACTTC	CAWRGQGASSAYEQYF
.	TRBD1	TRBV6-6	TRBJ1-4	TGTGCCAGCAGTTACGGTCACAGGGGGCGCGAAGGAGAAAAACTGTTTTTT	CASSYGHRGREGEKLFF
few	.	TRBV30	TRBJ1-2	TGTGCCTGGGCGGGGAATAACTATGGCTACACCTTC	CAWAGNNYGYTF
.	.	TRBV4-3	TRBJ1-4	TGCGCCAGCAGCCAAGATGTAGGGGCAGGGCTCGGGGAAAAACTGTTTTTT	CASSQDVGAGLGEKLFF
few	.	TRBV28	TRBJ2-3	TGTGCCAGCAGTTTATTGAAAAGCCCGGATACGCAGTATTTT	CASSLLKSPDTQYF
few	.	TRBV14	TRBJ1-1	TGTGCCAGCAGGGCAGCGAACACTGAAGCTTTCTTT	CASRAANTEAFF
.	TRBD2	TRBV11-3	TRBJ2-5	TGTGCCAGCAGCACCTTTCCCCGACTAGCGGGAGGCCAAGAGACCCAGTACTTC	CASSTFPRLAGGQETQYF
.	.	TRBV24-1	TRBJ2-5	TGTGCCACCAGTGCCCAGACAGGACGAGCCCAAGAGACCCAGTACTTC	CATSAQTGRAQETQYF
few	TRBD2	TRBV12-3/TRBV12-4	TRBJ2-1	TGTGCCAGCACCCTTTGGGCTAGCGGGGTCCGGAATGAGCAGTTCTTC	CASTLWASGVRNEQFF
.	.	TRBV12-3/TRBV12-4	TRBJ1-2	TGTGCCAGCAGTTTAGAGCTAGGGAGCCGGGATGGCTACACCTTC	CASSLELGSRDGYTF
few	.	TRBV12-3/TRBV12-4	TRBJ2-2	TGTGCCAGCAGTTTTGCACTAGGCGGGAAGAACACCGGGGAGCTGTTTTTT	CASSFALGGKNTGELFF
.	.	TRBV21-1	TRBJ1-2	TGTGCCAGCAGCAAAGACCGGAGGGACCGAAACTATGGCTACACCTTC	CASSKDRRDRNYGYTF
few	TRBD2	TRBV29-1	TRBJ2-5	TGCAGCGTTGTACTAGCGGGAAAGGAGACCCAGTACTTC	CSVVLAGKETQYF
.	.	TRBV18	TRBJ1-4	TGTGCCAGCTCACCAGATGGGGGGCTCACTAATGAAAAACTGTTTTTT	CASSPDGGLTNEKLFF
few	TRBD2	TRBV9	TRBJ2-7	TGTGCCAGCAGTGAAGGACTAGTGGCGTACGAGCAGTACTTC	CASSEGLVAYEQYF
.	.	TRBV2	TRBJ1-5	TGTGCCAGCAGTGAGGGCCTGTCCAATCAGCCCCAGCATTTT	CASSEGLSNQPQHF
.	.	TRBV5-4	TRBJ2-6	TGTGCCAGCAGCTTGGACGGGTTCGGGTCTGGGGCCAACGTCCTGACTTTC	CASSLDGFGSGANVLTF
few	.	TRBV12-3/TRBV12-4	TRBJ1-3	TGTGCCAGCAGTTTACCCAACTCTGGAAACACCATATATTTT	CASSLPNSGNTIYF
.	.	TRBV9	TRBJ2-1	TGTGCCAGCAGCGTAGACATCCACAATGAGCAGTTCTTC	CASSVDIHNEQFF
.	TRBD1	TRBV6-5	TRBJ1-1	TGTGCCAGCAGGGGACTCGACAGGGGCGACACTGAAGCTTTCTTT	CASRGLDRGDTEAFF
few	.	TRBV6-5	TRBJ2-3	TGTGCCAGCAGTCCCAGGGGTTGGGATACGCAGTATTTT	CASSPRGWDTQYF
few	.	TRBV12-3/TRBV12-4	TRBJ1-1	TGTGCCAGCAGAGCCGGGCCTGAAGCTTTCTTT	CASRAGPEAFF
.	TRBD2	TRBV20-1	TRBJ2-5	TGCAGTGCTGGACAACTAGCGGGGGAAGAGACCCAGTACTTC	CSAGQLAGEETQYF
.	.	TRBV7-6	TRBJ1-1	TGTGCCAGCAGCTCCCCGGACACGAACACTGAAGCTTTCTTT	CASSSPDTNTEAFF
few	.	TRBV6-2/TRBV6-3	TRBJ2-5	TGTGCCAGCAGTACTAGCCAAGAGACCCAGTACTTC	CASSTSQETQYF
few	.	TRBV10-3	TRBJ1-5	TGTGCCATCAGTGAGTCAAAGGGGAGGCAGCCCCAGCATTTT	CAISESKGRQPQHF
.	.	TRBV19	TRBJ1-5	TGTGCCAGTAGTATAAGTGGCGGGCGTACAACCAATCAGCCCCAGCATTTT	CASSISGGRTTNQPQHF
few	TRBD1	TRBV18	TRBJ1-1	TGTGCCAGCTCACCACTGCGGATAGGACAGGTTACTATGAACACTGAAGCTTTCTTT	CASSPLRIGQVTMNTEAFF
.	.	TRBV28	TRBJ2-5	TGTGCCAGCAGTTACTGGGAGACCCAGTACTTC	CASSYWETQYF
.	.	TRBV3-1	TRBJ2-2	TGTGCCAGCAGCACAGACCGGCTTCCCGGGGAGCTGTTTTTT	CASSTDRLPGELFF
.	.	TRBV6-2/TRBV6-3	TRBJ2-1	TGTGCCAGCAGTTACATCAATGAGCAGTTCTTC	CASSYINEQFF
many	.	TRBV6-2/TRBV6-3	TRBJ2-5	TGTGCCAGCAGTGCCATGGGTTGGACAGCTTCCTACCAAGAGACCCAGTACTTC	CASSAMGWTASYQETQYF
few	.	TRBV28	TRBJ2-6	TGTGCCAGCAGTCCCTCGGACTTGTCTGGTGGGGCCAACGTCCTGACTTTC	CASSPSDLSGGANVLTF
few	.	TRBV12-3/TRBV12-4	TRBJ2-7	TGTGCCAGCAGTCCTAGGAGCTCCTACGAGCAGTACTTC	CASSPRSSYEQYF
.	.	TRBV25-1	TRBJ1-1	TGTGCCAGCAGTTCAGGGGTTGGGAACACTGAAGCTTTCTTT	CASSSGVGNTEAFF
.	TRBD2	TRBV10-3	TRBJ2-3	TGTGCCATCAGTGACCCAACTAGCGGGAGAACAGATACGCAGTATTTT	CAISDPTSGRTDTQYF
.	TRBD1	TRBV5-6	TRBJ1-1	TGTGCCAGCAGCTTACAGGGGTCGGGCACTGAAGCTTTCTTT	CASSLQGSGTEAFF
.	.	TRBV6-1	TRBJ1-1	TGTGCCACCCGCATGGAGGCCCCGAGGACTGAAGCTTTCTTT	CATRMEAPRTEAFF
many	.	TRBV7-8	TRBJ1-5	TGTGCCAGCAGCCTCCTGTCCGGGGACTATAGCAATCAGCCCCAGCATTTT	CASSLLSGDYSNQPQHF
.	.	TRBV11-1	TRBJ2-3	TGTGCCAGCAGCTTGGACGGGTTCGGCACAGATACGCAGTATTTT	CASSLDGFGTDTQYF
.	.	TRBV29-1	TRBJ2-3	TGCGGATTGGCGGGATTCCGCACAGATACGCAGTATTTT	CGLAGFRTDTQYF
many	TRBD2	TRBV27	TRBJ2-5	TGTGCCAGCAGTACACTTTCCGGGACTAGCCAAGAGACCCAGTACTTC	CASSTLSGTSQETQYF
.	TRBD2	TRBV4-3	TRBJ2-2	TGCGCCAGCAGCCAAGTAGCGGGGTCGAACACCGGGGAGCTGTTTTTT	CASSQVAGSNTGELFF
.	.	TRBV6-1	TRBJ1-5	TGTGCCAGCAGTGAAACACAGCCCCAGCATTTT	CASSETQPQHF
.	TRBD1	TRBV9	TRBJ2-7	TGTGCCAGCAGCGTAGTAGGGACAGGGGGATACGAGCAGTACTTC	CASSVVGTGGYEQYF
few	TRBD1	TRBV27	TRBJ1-5	TGTGCCAGCAGTCCCAGGACAGGGGGCAATCAGCCCCAGCATTTT	CASSPRTGGNQPQHF
.	.	TRBV28	TRBJ1-1	TGTGCCAGCAGCGCGGGGGCCAAGAACACTGAAGCTTTCTTT	CASSAGAKNTEAFF
few	TRBD1	TRBV28	TRBJ2-3	TGTGCCAGCAGTTTATCCCAGGGGGTGAGCACAGATACGCAGTATTTT	CASSLSQGVSTDTQYF
.	TRBD1	TRBV3-1	TRBJ1-1	TGTGCCAGCAGCCCTTCCGGGACAGCGAACACTGAAGCTTTCTTT	CASSPSGTANTEAFF
.	TRBD1	TRBV30	TRBJ2-3	TGTGCCTGGAGTGGGGGACAGGCGAGCACAGATACGCAGTATTTT	CAWSGGQASTDTQYF
.	TRBD2	TRBV6-6	TRBJ2-3	TGTGCCAGCAGAAAAGGGGAGGGTATCGAGCAGTATTTT	CASRKGEGIEQYF
.	.	TRBV28	TRBJ2-5	TGTGCCACCCATTCAGCGGTCGCGAGAGAGACCCAGTACTTC	CATHSAVARETQYF